The clone carrying this TCR beta chain appeared a few times. Its antigen is as yet unknown. It was with a sample-barcoded 5' primer and a J-beta primer mix that a second PCR of roughly 6 to 11 cycles was run. MiXCR, applied by TCRdb to the 5' RACE reads, yields one record per CDR3 protein. This sample has fewer than 900,000 distinct CDR3 sequences, with around 40% found just once. This entry is derived from a study of blood T cells in healthy people across ages. About the research overall: T cells yielded about one barcoded beta molecule per two cells through template switching.

This CDR3 is 13 amino acids long. Germline V gives CDR1 SQVTM, CDR2 ANQGSEA. Trimming cost V 3 bases and J 10 bases; bases outside gene matches: 3. Findings of the study overall: More naive CD4+ cells and higher diversity marked long-lived donors relative to aged donors. The donors' CMV status was not determined, possibly confounding changes in expanded clonotypes.

There were healthy Caucasian individuals from Russia, aged roughly 6 to 100, serving as donors. This chain uses TRBV29-1 with TRBJ2-1; TRBD2 matches 13 bases. The TCR was taken from a woman aged 55-70 years in good health. Input material: blood. The chain's CDR3 is CSVDTSGGDEQFF. The CDR3 nucleotides read TGCAGCGTTGATACTAGCGGGGGGGACGAGCAGTTCTTC.